These T cell receptor beta chains were read from a single sample in a study of technical replicates of blood from four donors. Using immunoSEQ multiplex PCR, the repertoire was profiled, and TCRdb retains in-frame clones only, with some absent. The sample records fewer than 85,000 clones, 90% to 97% being singletons. Sequencing input: T cells isolated from PBMCs. The receptors come from a human donor in good health. CDR3s include the opening cysteine and the closing phenylalanine or tryptophan. The D gene is left open where the match is weak. Rows give clone size only sometimes, using once, few, many, or a class for an expanded clone.

J	V	size	D	DNA	CDR3
TRBJ1-1	TRBV9	.	.	TGTGCCAGCAGCGATCAACAGGGATCTGAAGCTTTCTTT	CASSDQQGSEAFF
TRBJ2-7	TRBV5-1	.	TRBD2	TGCGCCAGCAGCTTGATCTCTAGCGGGAGTTACGAGCAGTACTTC	CASSLISSGSYEQYF
TRBJ1-2	TRBV29-1	.	.	TGCAGCGTTGAAGATCTACGACAAAATAACTATGGCTACACCTTC	CSVEDLRQNNYGYTF
TRBJ2-7	TRBV6-1	.	TRBD2	TGTGCCAGCAGTGATGGGACTAGCGGGATCTACGAGCAGTACTTC	CASSDGTSGIYEQYF
TRBJ2-1	TRBV15	.	.	TGTGCCACCAGCAGAGGCAGGGGAACCTACAATGAGCAGTTCTTC	CATSRGRGTYNEQFF
TRBJ2-3	TRBV7-9	.	.	TGTGCCAGCGTACAGGGGCGGGACACAGATACGCAGTATTTT	CASVQGRDTDTQYF
TRBJ2-2	TRBV5-1	.	TRBD2	TGCGCCAGCAGCGAGGGACTAGCGGGAGCCACCGGGGAGCTGTTTTTT	CASSEGLAGATGELFF
TRBJ1-1	TRBV28	.	.	TGTGCCAGCAGTTATAGACCAGGTGGTATACTGTACAACACTGAAGCTTTCTTT	CASSYRPGGILYNTEAFF
TRBJ1-1	TRBV7-9	.	.	TGTGCCAGCAGCCAAGGGGCATCTGAAGCTTTCTTT	CASSQGASEAFF
TRBJ1-1	TRBV27	few	TRBD1	TGTGCCAGCAGTTTCGGGCAGGGGGATTTCTTT	CASSFGQGDFF
TRBJ2-2	TRBV7-3	.	TRBD2	TGTGCCAGCAGCTTAATTCTGCCTAGCGGGAGTAGGACCGGGGAGCTGTTTTTT	CASSLILPSGSRTGELFF
TRBJ2-7	TRBV9	.	TRBD2	TGTGCCAGCAGCACCGGACTAGCGGAATACGAGCAGTACTTC	CASSTGLAEYEQYF
TRBJ2-7	TRBV6-5	.	.	TGTGCCAGCAGTTACTCTGCCGGGACTTGGCCCTACGAGCAGTACTTC	CASSYSAGTWPYEQYF
TRBJ2-7	TRBV2	.	.	TGTGCCAGCAGACCCGGGGTTCCGAGCTCCTACGAGCAGTACTTC	CASRPGVPSSYEQYF
TRBJ2-5	TRBV9	.	.	TGTGCCAGCAGCGTAGCTACAGGTGGAGAGACCCAGTACTTC	CASSVATGGETQYF
TRBJ2-7	TRBV30	.	TRBD1	TGTGCCTGGAGCGACGACAGGGGGCGCTTAACCTACGAGCAGTACTTC	CAWSDDRGRLTYEQYF
TRBJ2-1	TRBV6-5	.	TRBD2	TGTGCCAGCAGTTACGGATGGCGGGAGTCTTACAATGAGCAGTTCTTC	CASSYGWRESYNEQFF
TRBJ2-7	TRBV19	.	.	TGTGCCAGTAGTATCCAATGGTCCGAGATCTCCTACGAGCAGTACTTC	CASSIQWSEISYEQYF
TRBJ2-5	TRBV9	once	TRBD2	TGTGCCAGCAGCCTTAGCGGGAGAGGGGTAGAGACCCAGTACTTC	CASSLSGRGVETQYF
TRBJ1-5	TRBV9	.	.	TGTGCCAGCAGCGACGGACAGTATAGCAATCAGCCCCAGCATTTT	CASSDGQYSNQPQHF
TRBJ2-2	TRBV28	.	TRBD2	TGTGCCAGCAGTCCGACTAGCGGGGGGAACACCGGGGAGCTGTTTTTT	CASSPTSGGNTGELFF
TRBJ2-6	TRBV5-8	.	.	TGTGCCAGCAGCTTGGACCCGGGAACTGGTGGGGCCAACGTCCTGACTTTC	CASSLDPGTGGANVLTF
TRBJ2-7	TRBV7-8	.	.	TGTGCCAGCATTATAAGGAGGAAAGGTGCGGTAGACGAGCAGTACTTC	CASIIRRKGAVDEQYF
TRBJ2-1	TRBV9	once	TRBD2	TGTGCCAGCAGCCCTTGGACTAGCGGGAGCTTCGAGCAGTTCTTC	CASSPWTSGSFEQFF
TRBJ2-2	TRBV9	.	TRBD1	TGTGCCAGCAGCGTAGCCGGGACAGGGGTTTTTACCGGGGAGCTGTTTTTT	CASSVAGTGVFTGELFF
TRBJ1-4	TRBV7-9	once	TRBD1	TGTGCCAGCAGCTTAGAGGGACAGGGCAGTGAAAAACTGTTTTTT	CASSLEGQGSEKLFF
TRBJ1-5	TRBV10-3	.	.	TGTGCCATCAGTGAGGAGGGCAATCAGCCCCAGCATTTT	CAISEEGNQPQHF
TRBJ1-2	TRBV9	.	.	TGTGCCAGCAGCGTAGCCCCGGGGGGGAGCTATGGCTACACCTTC	CASSVAPGGSYGYTF
TRBJ2-7	TRBV18	.	TRBD2	TGTGCCAGCTCCCCCGGGACTAGCGGGACCGAGCAGTACTTC	CASSPGTSGTEQYF
TRBJ2-3	TRBV7-3	.	TRBD2	TGTGCCAGCAGCTTAAAAGCGGGAGGGCTGGGAGATACGCAGTATTTT	CASSLKAGGLGDTQYF
TRBJ2-6	TRBV9	.	.	TGTGCCAGCAGCGCCAGAATAGGGGCCAACGTCCTGACTTTC	CASSARIGANVLTF
TRBJ2-7	TRBV9	.	TRBD1	TGTGCCAGCAGCGTAATGAGGGACAGGGGCCACGAGCAGTACTTC	CASSVMRDRGHEQYF
TRBJ2-5	TRBV4-1	.	TRBD2	TGCGCCAGCAGCCAAGATCTCATCGTAGCGGGAGGGGGTGAGACCCAGTACTTC	CASSQDLIVAGGGETQYF